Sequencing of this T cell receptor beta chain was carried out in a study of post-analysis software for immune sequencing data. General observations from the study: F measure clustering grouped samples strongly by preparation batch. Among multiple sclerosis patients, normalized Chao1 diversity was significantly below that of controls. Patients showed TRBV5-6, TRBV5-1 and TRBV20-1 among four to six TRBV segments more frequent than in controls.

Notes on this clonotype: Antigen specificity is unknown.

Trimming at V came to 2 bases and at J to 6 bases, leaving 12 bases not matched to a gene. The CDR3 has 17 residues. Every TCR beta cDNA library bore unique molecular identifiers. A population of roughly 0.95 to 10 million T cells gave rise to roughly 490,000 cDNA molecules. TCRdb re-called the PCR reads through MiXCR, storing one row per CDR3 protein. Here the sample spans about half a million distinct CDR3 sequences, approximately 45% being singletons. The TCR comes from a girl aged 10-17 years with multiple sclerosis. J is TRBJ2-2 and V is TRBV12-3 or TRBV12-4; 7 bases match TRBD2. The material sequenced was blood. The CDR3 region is CASSLIGSPTSPGELFF. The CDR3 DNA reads TGTGCCAGCAGTTTAATCGGTTCTCCGACTAGCCCCGGGGAGCTGTTTTTT.